This T cell receptor beta chain was obtained from a study of T cells in Graves' hyperthyroidism and ophthalmopathy. What was amplified from RNA transcripts were TCR beta CDR3 regions. Researchers ran a first-round RT-PCR on the TCR CDR3 using the HTBI primer set. TCRdb independently ran MiXCR on the multiplex PCR reads; one entry per CDR3 protein. The sample includes 500,000 to 750,000 distinct CDR3 sequences, just over 45% of them seen just once. Regarding this clonotype: Its antigen is unknown.

Trimming shortened V by 3 bases and J by 0 bases, and 17 bases separated the two germline ends. CDR3 length: 17 amino acids. The germline gives CDR1 SGDLS, CDR2 YYNGEE. Overall study results and limits: The model identified upcoming ophthalmopathy a median approximately six months ahead of onset.

This clonotype was obtained from a woman between 18 and 29 years old with Graves' hyperthyroidism. Sequencing used peripheral blood or thyroid tissue (not recorded which). The rearrangement joins TRBV9 to TRBJ2-3; D might be TRBD2 (5 bases). CDR3 sequence (DNA): TGTGCCAGCAGCGCTTTCCCGACTGGCGGGAGCACAGATACGCAGTATTTT. Translating gives CASSAFPTGGSTDTQYF. Looking up the rest from reference TRBV9 and TRBJ2-3 gives the full variable domain: DSGVTQTPKHLITATGQRVTLRCSPRSGDLSVYWYQQSLDQGLQFLIQYYNGEERAKGNILERFSAQQFPDLHSELNLSSLELGDSALYFCASSAFPTGGSTDTQYFGPGTRLTVL.